This entry features one T cell receptor beta chain sequence. This sample is part of a study of blood T cell repertoires in COVID-19. Study overall: Acute and convalescent COVID-19 specimens originated in the United States, Italy and Spain. Sample material is recorded as cDNA or gDNA derived from T cells, B-cell-depleted T cells, or PBMCs.

The CDR3 runs to 13 residues. The ends were cut back, 4 bases at V and 4 bases at J, with 10 bases in the middle. Germline assignment: CDR1 SQVTM and CDR2 ANQGSEA. Original processing methods: Estimated nucleated cell counts came from reference gene primer amplification. The protocol was immunoSEQ multiplex PCR, while the TCRdb copy is restricted to in-frame clones and leaves out a portion. V and J calls plus clone size are reproduced from that table; the DNA served to infer D and trimming. This repertoire shows about 110,000 clones, 60% to 85% found once; its top ten account for 1.5% to 2%. The V call is TRBV29-1, the J call TRBJ1-4; D is uncertain. This receptor was obtained from a woman aged 40 to 50 with acute or convalescent COVID-19. Source material: peripheral blood. The CDR3 protein is CSVVGSGNEKLFF. In DNA, the CDR3 is TGCAGCGTTGTTGGGTCGGGTAATGAAAAACTGTTTTTT.